These 7 T cell receptor beta chains were sequenced from one sample in a study of long-term antiretroviral therapy in people with HIV. Sequencing relied on immunoSEQ assay v3.0, run at survey level. Here immunoSEQ multiplex PCR was the method, and the copy in TCRdb shows in-frame clones only, minus some. The table records 20,000 to 25,000 clones, 80% to 90% of them present only once. Sequenced material: unsorted PBMCs, taken approximately 2.5 years after starting antiretroviral therapy. These receptors all stem from a woman in her 50s with HIV.

This clone qualifies as large. The rearrangement joins TRBV4-2 to TRBJ2-7; tentative D call: TRBD2 (6 bases). Germline values: CDR1 LGHNA, CDR2 YNFKEQ. This CDR3 contains 15 residues. The V gene lost 3 bases and the J gene lost 4 bases, with 16 bases spanning the gap. Here the CDR3 reads CASSQIRDGRYEQYF. Here the CDR3 DNA reads TGTGCCAGCAGCCAGATCCGGGACGGGAGATACGAGCAGTACTTC.

This sequence joins TRBV7-2 and TRBJ1-5; D unresolved. This CDR3 region has 13 residues. CDR1 and CDR2 (germline): SGHTA, FQGNSA. V was trimmed by 2 bases and J by 1 base, leaving 3 bases between them. The CDR3 loop is CASSLLSNQPQHF. DNA for the CDR3: TGTGCCAGCAGCTTACTCAGCAATCAGCCCCAGCATTTT. The variable domain in full, with the rest retrieved from reference TRBV7-2 and TRBJ1-5, is GAGVSQSPSNKVTEKGKDVELRCDPISGHTALYWYRQSLGQGLEFLIYFQGNSAPDKSGLPSDRFSAERTGGSVSTLTIQRTQQEDSAVYLCASSLLSNQPQHFGDGTRLSIL.

The J gene is TRBJ1-1, the V gene TRBV11-2; D unresolved. The CDR3 has 13 amino acids. V was cut by 4 bases and J by 4 bases, with 10 bases left in between. The germline CDR1 and CDR2 sequences are SGHAT and FQNNGV. The CDR3 DNA reads as TGTGCCAGCAGCTCTTCTCTGACCACTGAAGCTTTCTTT. This translates into CASSSSLTTEAFF.

The rearrangement uses TRBV5-4 and TRBJ2-3; D remains unclear. The CDR3 runs 15 residues. Germline CDR1 and CDR2: SGHNT and YYREEE (reference sequence). V was pared by 1 base and J by 4 bases, with 13 bases between. The CDR3 reads CASSLKSRESDTQYF. DNA for the CDR3: TGTGCCAGCAGCTTGAAATCCCGCGAGTCAGATACGCAGTATTTT.

As concerns this clone: The same CDR3 arises from other DNA sequences in this sample as well. J is TRBJ1-1 and V is TRBV18; D call uncertain. The germline gives CDR1 KGHSH, CDR2 LQKENI. This CDR3 has 12 amino acids. Trimming pared 2 bases from V and 2 bases from J, leaving 3 bases between. CDR3: CASSPTNTEAFF. CDR3 sequence (DNA): TGTGCCAGCTCACCAACAAACACTGAAGCTTTCTTT.

This chain connects TRBV5-6 to TRBJ2-4, with D possibly TRBD2 on 7 matching bases. CDR3 length equals 14 residues. V lost 4 bases and J lost 8, with 16 bases in between. The germline CDR1 and CDR2 sequences are SGHDT and YYEEEE. CDR3 sequence (DNA): TGTGCCAGCAGCACCTCTGGGGGGGCGGACATTCAGTACTTC. This sequence encodes CASSTSGGADIQYF.

This chain links TRBV5-1 with TRBJ2-1; D perhaps matches TRBD2 (6 bases). Trimming stripped 2 bases from V and 0 bases from J, with 15 bases between. The CDR3 loop spans 17 amino acids. Germline CDR1 reads SGHRS; CDR2 reads YFSETQ. The CDR3 DNA sequence: TGCGCCAGCAGCTTTCCCGATAGCGGAAGCTCCTACAATGAGCAGTTCTTC. Translated: CASSFPDSGSSYNEQFF.